One and the same sample provided the 6 T cell receptor beta chains below, sequenced in a study of Graves' ophthalmopathy and Graves' hyperthyroidism. Transcripts of RNA were the source for amplifying TCR beta CDR3 regions. HTBI primers were employed in first-round RT-PCR, then a second-round multiplex PCR followed. TCRdb ran MiXCR on the multiplex PCR reads and lists one entry per CDR3 protein. The profile shows 650,000 to 800,000 distinct CDR3 sequences, under 50% of them singletons. Sequenced sample: peripheral blood. The receptors shown here come from an adult man with Graves' ophthalmopathy.

This clonotype was seen a few times. An end of the junction does not agree with germline; a read error may underlie this. This chain links TRBV7-2 with TRBJ1-1, with a tentative D call TRBD1 (5 bases). CDR3 length: 15 amino acids. Germline V lookup: CDR1 SGHTA, CDR2 FQGNSA. CDR3 nucleotides: TGCGCCAGCAGCCGCCCCCCCGGGAGGGGCACTGAAGCTTTCTTT. It encodes CASSRPPGRGTEAFF. The complete variable domain, with remaining parts taken from reference TRBV7-2 and TRBJ1-1, reads GAGVSQSPSNKVTEKGKDVELRCDPISGHTALYWYRQSLGQGLEFLIYFQGNSAPDKSGLPSDRFSAERTGGSVSTLTIQRTQQEDSAVYLCASSRPPGRGTEAFFGQGTRLTVV.

The chain links TRBV9 to TRBJ2-3, with 11 bases that match TRBD2. V lost 7 bases, J lost 5 bases, and 3 bases stayed unmatched. The CDR3 has 13 amino acids. CDR1 SGDLS and CDR2 YYNGEE come from the germline V gene. The CDR3 nucleotides are TGTGCCAGCGGGACTAGCGGTGGAGATACGCAGTATTTT. It encodes CASGTSGGDTQYF.

As for this clonotype: The CDR3 ends on some other residue instead of the conserved phenylalanine or tryptophan, so this is likely a read error. The DNA is omitted, as the CDR3 cannot be located on it reliably, and the CDR3 follows TCRdb's listing. The chain uses TRBV7-9 and TRBJ1-2. Germline V gene data show CDR1 as SEHNR and CDR2 as FQNEAQ (reference sequence). With termini counted, the CDR3 has 10 amino acids. The CDR3 protein is CASSLTQPAL.

This clonotype was seen more than once but under ten times. V gene TRBV11-1 combines with J gene TRBJ2-7; TRBD2 agrees at 9 bases. The CDR3 length is 14 residues. Germline-derived CDR1 and CDR2 are SGHAT and FQDESV (reference sequence). The V gene end was trimmed by 5 bases and the J gene end by 4 bases; junction bases not matched to a gene: 6. The CDR3 DNA reads TGTGCCAGCAGCATTTATAGCGGGAGATACGAGCAGTACTTC. This translates into CASSIYSGRYEQYF.

A few counts support this clonotype. The chain carries TRBV25-1 and TRBJ1-4, with D hard to call. Between the trimmed V and J ends, which lost 5 bases and 10 bases, there was a span of 17 bases. Per the germline V gene, CDR1 is MGHDK and CDR2 is SYGVNS. The CDR3 has 14 residues. The DNA for the CDR3 is TGTGCCAGCAGTATCCGGGCCTCTCAAGGAAAACTGTTTTTT. Residues: CASSIRASQGKLFF.

This clonotype was detected ten times or more. The CDR3 DNA follows: TGTGCCAGCAGCCTTGGGACTAGCGGGACGAACACCGGGGAGCTGTTTTTT. It encodes CASSLGTSGTNTGELFF. The gene calls are TRBV7-6 and TRBJ2-2, with TRBD2 identical over 13 bases. The CDR3 has 17 residues. Per the germline V gene, CDR1 is SGHVS and CDR2 is FNYEAQ. After removal of 5 bases from V and 0 bases from J, the junction contained 3 bases not matched to a gene. Drawing the rest from reference TRBV7-6 and TRBJ2-2, the complete variable domain is GAGVSQSPRYKVTKRGQDVALRCDPISGHVSLYWYRQALGQGPEFLTYFNYEAQQDKSGLPNDRFSAERPEGSISTLTIQRTEQRDSAMYRCASSLGTSGTNTGELFFGEGSRLTVL.